The TCR beta chain under discussion was sequenced for a study of shared clonotypes between healthy human individuals. Looked up from germline, CDR1 is MNHNS and CDR2 is SASEGT. The CDR3 has 19 amino acids. The V and J ends lost 3 bases and 2 bases respectively, with 23 bases between them. On this clone itself: Its antigen is still unknown.

Sequenced by immunoSEQ multiplex PCR; TCRdb stores in-frame clones only, minus some. Of under 2.5 million clones in the sample, less than 95% were seen once. Points from the study as a whole: In general, naive subsets displayed greater estimated richness than memory subsets did.

Sequenced material: naive CD4+ T cells from PBMCs. Subset noted: CD45RA+ positively selected. The receptor was derived from a man between 18 and 29 years old in good health. Some clones in this sample may be carry-over from other donors' samples. This chain links TRBV6-1 with TRBJ1-5; the D is unclear. The DNA of the CDR3 is TGTGCCAGCAGTGAGGGTGGTTTTAGGGCCACTCGGGGCAATCAGCCCCAGCATTTT. Its protein is CASSEGGFRATRGNQPQHF.